One T cell receptor beta chain is described in this entry. The data were taken from a study of blood T cell repertoires in COVID-19. Across the study: PBMCs, B-cell-depleted T cells, or T cells were the source of the cDNA or gDNA that made up the material.

Across about two dozen US areas, participants ranged in age from 18 to 89 years. Per the original data handling: Reference gene primer amplification in the assay estimated nucleated cell counts. Here immunoSEQ multiplex PCR was the method, and the copy in TCRdb shows in-frame clones only, minus some. V, J and clone size derive from that table, while D and trimming were established from the DNA sequence. The sample records 200,000 to 250,000 clones, approximately 87% being singletons. Germline V gives CDR1 SEHNR, CDR2 FQNEAQ (reference sequence). Losses at the gene ends were 10 bases for V and 2 bases for J; bases not matched to a gene: 7. This CDR3 has 16 amino acids.

Sequenced: PBMCs or T cells enriched from blood (not recorded which). V usage is TRBV7-9 and J usage is TRBJ2-3, with 15 bases lining up with TRBD2. The clonotype was recovered from a woman between 45 and 60 years old in a cohort exposed to, infected with or recovered from COVID-19 (not recorded which). The CDR3 coding sequence is TGTGCCACCGGGACTAGCGGGGGGTGGGTCACAGATACGCAGTATTTT. Translated: CATGTSGGWVTDTQYF.